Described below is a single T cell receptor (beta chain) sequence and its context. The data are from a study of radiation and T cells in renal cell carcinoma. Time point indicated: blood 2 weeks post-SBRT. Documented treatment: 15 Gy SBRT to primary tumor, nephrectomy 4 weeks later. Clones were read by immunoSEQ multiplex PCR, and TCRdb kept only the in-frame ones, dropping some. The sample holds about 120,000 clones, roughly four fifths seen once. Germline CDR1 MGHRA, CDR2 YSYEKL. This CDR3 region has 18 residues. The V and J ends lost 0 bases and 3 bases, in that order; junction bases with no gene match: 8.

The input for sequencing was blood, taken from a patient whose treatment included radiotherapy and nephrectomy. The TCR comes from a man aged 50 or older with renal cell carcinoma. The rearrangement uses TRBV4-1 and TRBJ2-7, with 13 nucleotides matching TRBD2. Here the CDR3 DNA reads TGCGCCAGCAGCCAAGATTTTGCACTAGCGGGAGGGGACTACGAGCAGTACTTC. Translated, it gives CASSQDFALAGGDYEQYF.